This T cell receptor beta chain was obtained from a study of shared clonotypes between healthy human individuals. The wider study: A couple of female and a few male donors aged 18 to 49 were enrolled.

In the original workflow: From ImmunoSEQ came sequences covering only the junction and carrying no quality scores, so filtering differed. Measured with immunoSEQ multiplex PCR; TCRdb has only the in-frame clones, and not every one. V, J and clone size are taken as reported in that table, and D and trimming were inferred from the DNA itself. The data contain some 510,000 clones, 79% of them seen just once; the ten biggest clones take up 10% to 15%. Per germline, CDR1 SGHNT and CDR2 YYREEE (reference sequence). Germline trimming cut 2 bases from V and 9 bases from J; bases unmatched to any gene: 14. This CDR3 spans 16 amino acids.

The sequence derives from a woman aged 40 to 50 in good health. Some clones in this sample may be carry-over from other donors' samples. The chain has TRBV5-4 and TRBJ2-3; 8 nucleotides match TRBD2. Source material: PBMCs. The CDR3 is CASSLKASGLGGTQYF. DNA for the CDR3: TGTGCCAGCAGCTTAAAGGCTAGCGGGCTGGGAGGCACGCAGTATTTT.